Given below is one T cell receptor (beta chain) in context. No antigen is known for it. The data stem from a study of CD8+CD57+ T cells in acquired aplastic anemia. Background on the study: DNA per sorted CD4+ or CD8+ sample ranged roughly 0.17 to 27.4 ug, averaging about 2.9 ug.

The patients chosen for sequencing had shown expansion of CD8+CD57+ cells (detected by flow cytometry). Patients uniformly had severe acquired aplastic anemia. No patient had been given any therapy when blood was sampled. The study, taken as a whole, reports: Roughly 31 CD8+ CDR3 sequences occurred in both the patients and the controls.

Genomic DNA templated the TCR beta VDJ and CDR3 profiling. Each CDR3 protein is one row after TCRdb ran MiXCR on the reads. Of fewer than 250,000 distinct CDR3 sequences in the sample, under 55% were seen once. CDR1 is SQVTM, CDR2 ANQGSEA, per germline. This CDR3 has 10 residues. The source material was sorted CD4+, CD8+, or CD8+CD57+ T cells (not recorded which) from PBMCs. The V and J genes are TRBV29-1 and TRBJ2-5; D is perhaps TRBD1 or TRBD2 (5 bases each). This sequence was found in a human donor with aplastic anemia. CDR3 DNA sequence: TGCAGTGGGGGACGAGAGACCCAGTACTTC. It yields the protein CSGGRETQYF.